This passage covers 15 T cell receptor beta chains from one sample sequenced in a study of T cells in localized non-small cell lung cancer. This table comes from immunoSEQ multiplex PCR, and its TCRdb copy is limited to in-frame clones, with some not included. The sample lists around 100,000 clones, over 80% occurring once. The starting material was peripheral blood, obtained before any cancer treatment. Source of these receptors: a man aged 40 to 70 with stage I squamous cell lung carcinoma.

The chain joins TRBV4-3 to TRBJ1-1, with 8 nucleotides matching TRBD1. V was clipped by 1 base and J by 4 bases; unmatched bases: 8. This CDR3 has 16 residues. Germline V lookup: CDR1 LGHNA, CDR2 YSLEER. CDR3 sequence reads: CASSQVGRGQATEAFF. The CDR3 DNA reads TGCGCCAGCAGCCAAGTGGGTAGGGGACAGGCCACTGAAGCTTTCTTT.

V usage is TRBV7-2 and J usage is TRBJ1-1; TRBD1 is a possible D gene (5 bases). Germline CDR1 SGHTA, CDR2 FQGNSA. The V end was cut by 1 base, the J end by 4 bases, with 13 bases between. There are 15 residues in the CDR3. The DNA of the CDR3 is TGTGCCAGCAGCTTAGATGCGCGCAGGGCCACTGAAGCTTTCTTT. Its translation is CASSLDARRATEAFF.

CDR3 region: CASSFGGPHNEQFF. The CDR3 coding sequence is TGCGCCAGCAGCTTCGGGGGGCCCCACAATGAGCAGTTCTTC. J is TRBJ2-1 and V is TRBV5-1; the D gene is possibly TRBD2 (7 bases). The length of the CDR3 is 14 residues. Germline-derived CDR1 and CDR2 are SGHRS and YFSETQ. V shed 2 bases and J shed 5 bases, with 11 bases lying between them.

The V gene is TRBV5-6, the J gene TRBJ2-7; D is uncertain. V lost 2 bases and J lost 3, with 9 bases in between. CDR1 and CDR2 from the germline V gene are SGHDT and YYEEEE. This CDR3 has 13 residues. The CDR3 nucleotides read TGTGCCAGCAGCTTTCGGTGGCACTACGAGCAGTACTTC. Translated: CASSFRWHYEQYF.

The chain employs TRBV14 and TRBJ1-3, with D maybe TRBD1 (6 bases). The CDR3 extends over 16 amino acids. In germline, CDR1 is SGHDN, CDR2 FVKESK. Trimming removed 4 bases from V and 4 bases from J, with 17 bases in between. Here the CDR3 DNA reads TGTGCCAGCAGCCTTCGGGGAGGGGGTCCCGGAAACACCATATATTTT. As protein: CASSLRGGGPGNTIYF.

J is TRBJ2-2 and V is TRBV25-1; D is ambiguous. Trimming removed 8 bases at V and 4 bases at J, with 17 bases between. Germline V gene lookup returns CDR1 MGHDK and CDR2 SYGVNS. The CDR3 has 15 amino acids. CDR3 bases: TGTGCCAGCCAATCCGGACCCACCTCCACCGGGGAGCTGTTTTTT. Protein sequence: CASQSGPTSTGELFF. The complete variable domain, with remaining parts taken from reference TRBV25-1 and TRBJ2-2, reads EADIYQTPRYLVIGTGKKITLECSQTMGHDKMYWYQQDPGMELHLIHYSYGVNSTEKGDLSSESTVSRIRTEHFPLTLESARPSHTSQYLCASQSGPTSTGELFFGEGSRLTVL.

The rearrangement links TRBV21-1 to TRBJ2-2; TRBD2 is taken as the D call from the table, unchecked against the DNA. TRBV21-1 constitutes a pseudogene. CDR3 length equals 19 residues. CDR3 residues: CASSKRRGRAVFSNGELFF. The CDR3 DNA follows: TGTGCCAGCAGCAAAAGACGAGGCCGAGCCGTTTTCTCGAACGGGGAGCTGTTTTTT.

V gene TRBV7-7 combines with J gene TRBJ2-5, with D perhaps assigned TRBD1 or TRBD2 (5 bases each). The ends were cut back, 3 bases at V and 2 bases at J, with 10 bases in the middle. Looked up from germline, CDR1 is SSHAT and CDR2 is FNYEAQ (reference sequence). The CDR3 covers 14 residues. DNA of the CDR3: TGTGCCAGCAGCTTGGGACGGCGACAAGAGACCCAGTACTTC. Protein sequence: CASSLGRRQETQYF.

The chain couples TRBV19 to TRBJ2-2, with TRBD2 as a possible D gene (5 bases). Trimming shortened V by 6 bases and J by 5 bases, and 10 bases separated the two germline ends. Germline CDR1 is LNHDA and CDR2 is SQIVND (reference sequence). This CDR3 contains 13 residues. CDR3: CASSREGTGELFF. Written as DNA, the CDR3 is TGTGCCAGTAGCCGGGAAGGGACCGGGGAGCTGTTTTTT.

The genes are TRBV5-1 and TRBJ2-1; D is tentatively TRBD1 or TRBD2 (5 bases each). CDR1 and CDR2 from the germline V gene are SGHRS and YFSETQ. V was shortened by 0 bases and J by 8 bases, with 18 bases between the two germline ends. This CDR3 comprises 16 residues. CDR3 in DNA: TGCGCCAGCAGCTTGGTTGGGGCGTCAAGCGGCCATGAGCAGTTCTTC. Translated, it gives CASSLVGASSGHEQFF.

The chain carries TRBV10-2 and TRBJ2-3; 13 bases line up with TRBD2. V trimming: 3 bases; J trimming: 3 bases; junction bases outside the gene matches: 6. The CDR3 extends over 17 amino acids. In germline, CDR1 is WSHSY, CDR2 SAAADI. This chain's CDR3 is CASSERVTSGGTDTQYF. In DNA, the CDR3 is TGCGCCAGCAGTGAAAGGGTGACTAGCGGGGGGACAGATACGCAGTATTTT.

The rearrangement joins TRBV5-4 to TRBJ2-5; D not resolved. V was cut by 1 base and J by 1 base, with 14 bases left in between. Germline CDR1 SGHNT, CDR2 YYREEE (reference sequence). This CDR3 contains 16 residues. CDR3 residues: CASSLNWDLIQETQYF. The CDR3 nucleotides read TGTGCCAGCAGCTTGAACTGGGATCTAATCCAAGAGACCCAGTACTTC.

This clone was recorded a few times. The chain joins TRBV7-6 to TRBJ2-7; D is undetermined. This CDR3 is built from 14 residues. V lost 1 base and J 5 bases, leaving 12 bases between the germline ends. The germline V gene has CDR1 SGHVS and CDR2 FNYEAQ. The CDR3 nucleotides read TGTGCCAGCAGCTTAGGCCCAGGCCAACACGAGCAGTACTTC. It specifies CASSLGPGQHEQYF.

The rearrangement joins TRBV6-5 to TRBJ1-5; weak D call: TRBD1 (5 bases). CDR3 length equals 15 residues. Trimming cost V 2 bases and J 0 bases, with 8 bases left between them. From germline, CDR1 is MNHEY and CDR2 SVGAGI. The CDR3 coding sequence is TGTGCCAGCAGTTACGGGGCCAATAGCAATCAGCCCCAGCATTTT. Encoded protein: CASSYGANSNQPQHF.

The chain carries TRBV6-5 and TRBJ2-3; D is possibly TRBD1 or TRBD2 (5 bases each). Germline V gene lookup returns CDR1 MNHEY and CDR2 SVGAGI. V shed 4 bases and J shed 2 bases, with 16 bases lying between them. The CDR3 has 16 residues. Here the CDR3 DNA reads TGTGCCAGCAGTTCTTTCGGGACCAGACTCACAGATACGCAGTATTTT. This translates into CASSSFGTRLTDTQYF.